A single sample is the source of the 5 T cell receptor beta chains below, sequenced in a study of PD-L1 blockade in urothelial cancer (dated by TCRdb to between 2016 and 2019). Libraries came from the immunoSEQ multiplex PCR assay. The source is immuneACCESS, and TCRdb retained only in-frame sequences with V and J called. Part of the clones is not carried over; for the studies checked, unresolved V genes explain less than half of this, and the remainder is unexplained. In this sample the table shows 100,000 to 150,000 clones, about 82% of which occur a single time. In total, the top ten clones hold 2.4% of the sample. The label giving this sample's time point can be read as: peripheral blood 6 weeks after treatment start. Sequencing was performed on PBMCs, taken around atezolizumab (anti-PD-L1) treatment. The receptors here all came from a man aged 50 to 59 with urothelial cancer.

The chain carries TRBV27 and TRBJ2-3; a weak D match, TRBD2 (5 bases). Germline V gene sequence: CDR1 MNHEY, CDR2 SMNVEV (reference sequence). Trimming cost V 6 bases and J 4 bases, with 17 bases left between them. The CDR3 totals 15 residues. CDR3 region: CASSQAAVLADTQYF. For the CDR3, the DNA is TGTGCCAGCAGCCAAGCGGCGGTATTGGCAGATACGCAGTATTTT.

The chain recombines TRBV13 with TRBJ1-2; D remains unclear. Germline V gene sequence: CDR1 PRHDT, CDR2 FYEKMQ (reference sequence). This CDR3 has 12 amino acids. The V and J ends lost 2 bases and 6 bases respectively, with 7 bases between them. DNA of the CDR3: TGTGCCAGCAGCTTAAGAGGAAATGGCTACACCTTC. This translates into CASSLRGNGYTF.

The chain employs TRBV2 and TRBJ2-6; 10 nucleotides match TRBD1. CDR3 length: 17 residues. The V and J ends lost 6 bases and 0 bases, in that order; junction bases with no gene match: 5. CDR1 is SNHLY and CDR2 is FYNNEI in the germline V gene. The CDR3 region is CASRTGGAVSGANVLTF. The DNA for the CDR3 is TGTGCCAGCAGGACAGGGGGCGCCGTCTCTGGGGCCAACGTCCTGACTTTC.

This clone has a handful of counts. This chain connects TRBV2 to TRBJ2-1; 7 positions match TRBD2. Germline V gives CDR1 SNHLY, CDR2 FYNNEI. Unmatched junction bases numbered 8, after V lost 2 bases and J lost 4 bases. This CDR3 contains 16 residues. The CDR3 loop reads CASSEFGPAGYNEQFF. The CDR3 DNA follows: TGTGCCAGCAGTGAATTTGGGCCAGCGGGGTACAATGAGCAGTTCTTC.

The rearrangement links TRBV9 to TRBJ1-1, with a tentative D call TRBD1 (6 bases). The germline CDR1 and CDR2 sequences are SGDLS and YYNGEE. Trimming took 4 bases from V and 3 from J, leaving 16 bases between them. The length of the CDR3 is 15 residues. The CDR3 DNA sequence: TGTGCCAGCAGCCCTGGGGGCGCACTGGACACTGAAGCTTTCTTT. As protein: CASSPGGALDTEAFF.